This TCR beta chain was sequenced for a study of T-cell memory formation after mild COVID-19. Via MiXCR, TCRdb re-called the 5' RACE reads, giving one row per CDR3 protein. The table lists roughly 300,000 distinct CDR3 sequences, 12% to 15% of them singletons. On this clonotype itself: Its antigen is undetermined.

The V gene end was trimmed by 6 bases and the J gene end by 0 bases; junction bases not matched to a gene: 7. The CDR3 is 15 residues long. In germline, CDR1 is ENHRY, CDR2 SYGVKD. Notes on the study in general: Proof of SARS-CoV-2 specificity was absent for the second-wave clones that crested on day 37.

Sequenced sample: PBMCs or a T cell subset sorted from them (not recorded which). This receptor was taken from a man aged 18 to 29 who had mild COVID-19 (a few samples of this study predate the infection). Cell type and time point are not known. The genes are TRBV10-3 and TRBJ1-2; TRBD1 aligns across 7 bases. CDR3 amino acids: CAIRGTDRANYGYTF. The CDR3 bases are TGTGCCATCAGGGGGACAGATAGGGCTAACTATGGCTACACCTTC.